Listed here are 9 T cell receptor beta chains from one sample, sequenced in a study of control samples from healthy donors and cancer patients. Sequenced by immunoSEQ multiplex PCR; TCRdb stores in-frame clones only, minus some. The sample lists some 100,000 clones, 85% to 90% occurring once. Sequences were obtained from blood. The receptors come from a man aged 25 to 45 in good health.

This sequence joins TRBV6-1 and TRBJ2-7; perhaps D is TRBD1 or TRBD2 (5 bases each). The CDR3 covers 18 residues. Germline V lookup: CDR1 MNHNS, CDR2 SASEGT. Trimming removed 3 bases from V and 3 bases from J, with 24 bases in between. The CDR3 nucleotides read TGTGCCAGCAGTGAGGCTCTTAATACCGGGACCTCAATCTACGAGCAGTACTTC. Its translation: CASSEALNTGTSIYEQYF.

The genes are TRBV19 and TRBJ2-1, with 9 bases matching TRBD2. This CDR3 is built from 14 residues. J gave up 5 bases and V 6 bases, and 5 bases lay outside the gene matches. The germline V gene has CDR1 LNHDA and CDR2 SQIVND (reference sequence). The CDR3 here is CASRGTSRNNEQFF. DNA of the CDR3: TGTGCCAGTAGGGGGACTAGCAGGAACAATGAGCAGTTCTTC.

The J gene is TRBJ2-7, the V gene TRBV12-3 or TRBV12-4; a possible D gene is TRBD2 (7 bases). The CDR3 length is 13 residues. Trimming pared 6 bases from V and 3 bases from J, leaving 12 bases between. DNA for the CDR3: TGTGCCAGCAGCCGGGGGGCGGGCTACGAGCAGTACTTC. This translates into CASSRGAGYEQYF.

This sequence joins TRBV24-1 and TRBJ1-2, with no clear D. The V gene lost 3 bases and the J gene lost 5 bases, with 15 bases spanning the gap. Germline values: CDR1 KGHDR, CDR2 SFDVKD. This CDR3 is built from 15 residues. CDR3 sequence: CATSDASVPVYGYTF. The CDR3 coding sequence is TGTGCCACCAGTGATGCAAGCGTTCCGGTATATGGCTACACCTTC.

This sequence joins TRBV7-6 and TRBJ2-6; a weak D match, TRBD1 (5 bases). V was pared by 0 bases and J by 4 bases, with 13 bases between. The CDR3 runs to 17 residues. Germline assignment: CDR1 SGHVS and CDR2 FNYEAQ. The CDR3 DNA follows: TGTGCCAGCAGCTTAGCGTCAGGGATCTCCGGGGCCAACGTCCTGACTTTC. Translated, it gives CASSLASGISGANVLTF.

Only one count was recorded for this clone. V and J are TRBV20-1 and TRBJ1-6, with D perhaps TRBD1 (5 bases). Germline lookup yields CDR1 DFQATT and CDR2 SNEGSKA (reference sequence). The CDR3 has 17 residues. The ends were cut back, 3 bases at V and 0 bases at J, with 15 bases in the middle. CDR3 in DNA: TGCAGTGCTAGTCGCGGGACGGCGAGCTCCTATAATTCACCCCTCCACTTT. Protein product: CSASRGTASSYNSPLHF.

The chain couples TRBV3-1 (or the pseudogene TRBV3-2) to TRBJ2-2; TRBD1 matches at 8 bases. The germline CDR1 and CDR2 sequences are LGHDT and YNNKEL (reference sequence). The V gene end was trimmed by 3 bases and the J gene end by 1 base; junction bases not matched to a gene: 7. CDR3 length: 17 residues. CDR3 loop: CASSQRQGWGNTGELFF. The DNA of the CDR3 is TGTGCCAGCAGCCAGCGACAGGGGTGGGGGAACACCGGGGAGCTGTTTTTT.

V is TRBV18 and J is TRBJ2-7, with no clear D. From germline, CDR1 is KGHSH and CDR2 LQKENI. Trimming removed 1 base from V and 3 bases from J, with 10 bases in between. The CDR3 sequence is 14 residues long. CDR3 DNA sequence: TGTGCCAGCTCACCACTCGAAGCAGACTACGAGCAGTACTTC. Protein product: CASSPLEADYEQYF.

This chain links TRBV18 with TRBJ2-7, with a weak D call TRBD2 (7 bases). Germline CDR1 is KGHSH and CDR2 is LQKENI. The CDR3 is made up of 15 amino acids. V lost 2 bases, J lost 0 bases, and 11 bases lay in between. The CDR3 DNA is TGTGCCAGCTCACCAGGCGGGGGCTTCTCCTACGAGCAGTACTTC. This gives the protein CASSPGGGFSYEQYF.